This paragraph reports one T cell receptor beta chain. Amplification used 60 Vbeta primers and 13 Jbeta primers. Generated by immunoSEQ multiplex PCR, the TCRdb table keeps only in-frame clones and is missing some. The repertoire holds 200,000 to 250,000 clones, with over 80% as singletons. The data derive from a study of cytomegalovirus exposure and HLA in healthy donors. The CDR3 runs 15 residues. From germline, CDR1 is MNHEY and CDR2 SVGAGI. V shed 1 base and J shed 8 bases, with 14 bases lying between them. This TCR was sampled from a boy aged 2 to 10 in good health and CMV-seronegative. The sequenced sample was PBMCs. The J gene is TRBJ1-4, the V gene TRBV6-5; D unresolved. As DNA, the CDR3 is TGTGCCAGCAGTTACTTAGCCGACGGAAAAGAAAAACTGTTTTTT. Translation: CASSYLADGKEKLFF.